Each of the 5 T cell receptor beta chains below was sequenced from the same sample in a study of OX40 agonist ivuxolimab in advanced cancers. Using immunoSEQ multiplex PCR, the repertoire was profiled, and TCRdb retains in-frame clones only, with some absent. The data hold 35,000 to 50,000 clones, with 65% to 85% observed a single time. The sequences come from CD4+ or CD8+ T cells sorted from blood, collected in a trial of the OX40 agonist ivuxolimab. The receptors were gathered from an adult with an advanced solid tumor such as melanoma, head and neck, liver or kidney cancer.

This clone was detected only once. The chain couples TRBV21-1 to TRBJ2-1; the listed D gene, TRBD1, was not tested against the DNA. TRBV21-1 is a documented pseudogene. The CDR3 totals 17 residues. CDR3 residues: CASSKLWQALENDEQFF. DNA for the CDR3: TGTGCCAGCAGCAAACTTTGGCAGGCGCTCGAGAATGATGAGCAGTTCTTC.

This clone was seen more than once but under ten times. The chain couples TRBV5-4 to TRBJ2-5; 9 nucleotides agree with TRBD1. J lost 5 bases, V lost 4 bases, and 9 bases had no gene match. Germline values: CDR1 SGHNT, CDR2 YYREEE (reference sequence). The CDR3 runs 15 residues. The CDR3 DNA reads TGTGCCAGCAGCCTGACGGGACAGGGAGACGAGACCCAGTACTTC. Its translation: CASSLTGQGDETQYF.

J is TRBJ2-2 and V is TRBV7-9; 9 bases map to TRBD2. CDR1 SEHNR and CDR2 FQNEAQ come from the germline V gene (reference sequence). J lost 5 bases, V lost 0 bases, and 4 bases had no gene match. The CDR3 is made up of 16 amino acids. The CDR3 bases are TGTGCCAGCAGCTTAGCTGGGCTAGCGGGAACCGGGGAGCTGTTTTTT. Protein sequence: CASSLAGLAGTGELFF.

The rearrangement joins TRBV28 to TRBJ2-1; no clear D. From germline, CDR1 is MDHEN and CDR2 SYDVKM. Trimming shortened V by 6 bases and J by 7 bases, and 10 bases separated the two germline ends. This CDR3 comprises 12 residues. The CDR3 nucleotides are TGTGCCAGCAGAGGAAGTGGTAATGAGCAGTTCTTC. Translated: CASRGSGNEQFF.

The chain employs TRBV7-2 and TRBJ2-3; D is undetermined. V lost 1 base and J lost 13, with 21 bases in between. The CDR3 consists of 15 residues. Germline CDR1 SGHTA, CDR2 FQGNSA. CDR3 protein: CASSLVRDGAHQKYF. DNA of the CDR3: TGTGCCAGCAGCTTAGTTAGGGATGGCGCCCATCAAAAGTATTTT.